A selection of T cell receptor beta chains follows, all from one sample in a study of cytomegalovirus exposure and HLA in healthy donors. Sequenced by immunoSEQ multiplex PCR; TCRdb stores in-frame clones only, minus some. The sample includes approximately 160,000 clones, around three quarters seen only once; the top ten take 1%. The material sequenced was PBMCs. All receptors come from a woman aged 45-65 years in good health and CMV-seropositive. Both conserved end residues are part of each CDR3. The D gene is left open where the match is weak. Clone size is stated in some rows and not others, as once, few, many or a class when expanded.

TRBV19	NA	TRBJ2-5	NA	TGTGCCAGTAGTATTAAGGGGTCCGTAGAGACCCAGTACTTC	CASSIKGSVETQYF
TRBV6-6	NA	TRBJ1-2	NA	TGTGCCAGCAGCTACCGACAGGACTATGGCTACACCTTC	CASSYRQDYGYTF
TRBV4-3	NA	TRBJ2-3	NA	TGCGCCAGCAGCCAAGTAGGGACATTTGGAGATACGCAGTATTTT	CASSQVGTFGDTQYF
TRBV29-1	few	TRBJ1-2	TRBD1	TGCAGCGTTGAGGCCGGGACAGGGGTCGTTGGCTACACCTTC	CSVEAGTGVVGYTF
TRBV5-6	NA	TRBJ2-5	NA	TGTGCCAGCAGCTTGGGGGGCAGGCAAGAGACCCAGTACTTC	CASSLGGRQETQYF
TRBV7-3	NA	TRBJ2-1	NA	TGTGCCAGCAGCCCGCTGGGCGTTAATGAGCAGTTCTTC	CASSPLGVNEQFF
TRBV21-1	few	TRBJ2-1	NA	TGTGCCAGCAGCAAGAGACTGGACAGGGCCTCCGATGAGCAGTTCTTC	CASSKRLDRASDEQFF
TRBV5-1	NA	TRBJ2-1	TRBD2	TGCGCCAGCAGCTTGGTAGCGGGAGTCAGCTACAATGAGCAGTTCTTC	CASSLVAGVSYNEQFF
TRBV18	few	TRBJ2-1	TRBD2	TGTGCCAGCTCACCGGGACTAGCGGGAGGATATGAGCAGTTCTTC	CASSPGLAGGYEQFF
TRBV7-9	once	TRBJ2-2	TRBD2	TGTGCCACTTCTAGCGGGGGGGCCGGCACCGGGGAGCTGTTTTTT	CATSSGGAGTGELFF
TRBV19	NA	TRBJ1-5	NA	TGTGCCAGTACTTTGGGCCTCGGGGGGAAACAGCCCCAGCATTTT	CASTLGLGGKQPQHF
TRBV29-1	NA	TRBJ1-1	NA	TGCAGCGCCGGACAGAGTACGAACACTGAAGCTTTCTTT	CSAGQSTNTEAFF
TRBV18	few	TRBJ2-3	NA	TGTGCCAGCTCCCCAAGCGCGGCCACAGATACGCAGTATTTT	CASSPSAATDTQYF
TRBV7-7	NA	TRBJ2-3	NA	TGTGCTAGCAGCCCAGGGGTCGGGGTCGGTACAGATACGCAGTATTTT	CASSPGVGVGTDTQYF
TRBV7-8	NA	TRBJ1-2	NA	TGTGCCAGCAGCTTAGGCCGAGACTATGGCTACACCTTC	CASSLGRDYGYTF
TRBV4-2	NA	TRBJ2-1	TRBD2	TGTGCCAGCAGCCAAGAAAGCGGGGGGTACAATGAGCAGTTCTTC	CASSQESGGYNEQFF
TRBV7-9	NA	TRBJ2-6	TRBD2	TGTTCCAGCAGCTTGGGGACTAGCGGGGTCGTTCGAGCCAACGTCCTGACTTTC	CSSSLGTSGVVRANVLTF
TRBV18	NA	TRBJ1-5	NA	TGTGCCAGCTCACCTTCCGCAGGGCGGTCAGCCCAGCATTTT	CASSPSAGRSAQHF
TRBV5-1	NA	TRBJ2-3	NA	TGCGCCAGCAGCTTGGGACAGGGACTTGTCCCAGATACGCAGTATTTT	CASSLGQGLVPDTQYF
TRBV19	once	TRBJ1-1	NA	TGTGCCAGTAGTATACAGGGAGGCGGCACTGAAGCTTTCTTT	CASSIQGGGTEAFF
TRBV4-3	NA	TRBJ2-1	TRBD2	TGCGCCAGCAGCCAGAGACTAGCGGCTTACAATGAGCAGTTCTTC	CASSQRLAAYNEQFF
TRBV20-1	NA	TRBJ2-3	NA	TGCAGTGGATTTCACGGGGATACGCAGTATTTT	CSGFHGDTQYF
TRBV9	few	TRBJ2-3	NA	TGTGCCAGCAGCCTCCAGGGAGGGACACTCACAGATACGCAGTATTTT	CASSLQGGTLTDTQYF
TRBV7-6	NA	TRBJ1-6	NA	TGTGCCACCACGACGGGGTGGGATTCACCCCTCCACTTT	CATTTGWDSPLHF
TRBV5-1	NA	TRBJ1-4	TRBD1	TGCGCCAGCAGCCAAGATGGGACAGGTCCGAAAAAACTGTTTTTT	CASSQDGTGPKKLFF
TRBV29-1	NA	TRBJ2-1	TRBD2	TGCAGCGCCGTGGGTCGGGGGGGCTACAATGAGCAGTTCTTC	CSAVGRGGYNEQFF
TRBV10-3	NA	TRBJ2-5	TRBD2	TGTGCCATCAGTCTCGTAGGGAGCGGGAGAGGGGAGACCCAGTACTTC	CAISLVGSGRGETQYF
TRBV7-6	NA	TRBJ2-2	NA	TGTGCCAGCAGCTTAGGTCAGGGGTCTGGCGGGGAGCTGTTTTTT	CASSLGQGSGGELFF
TRBV30	few	TRBJ2-3	TRBD2	TGTGCCTGGAGACTAGCGGGAGAGTCGTATACGCAGTATTTT	CAWRLAGESYTQYF
TRBV19	NA	TRBJ1-2	NA	TGTGCCAGTAGTATAGATCCCCCTCAGTTGGCTCACCGCTATGGCTACACCTTC	CASSIDPPQLAHRYGYTF
TRBV5-1	NA	TRBJ2-7	NA	TGCGCCAGCGCCTGGGGGGGACAGGCCGCCTACGAGCAGTACTTC	CASAWGGQAAYEQYF
TRBV5-3	NA	TRBJ2-3	TRBD1	TGTGCCAGAAGCTTGGCCGGGACAGGGGCCTATTCCTTCACAGATACGCAGTATTTT	CARSLAGTGAYSFTDTQYF
TRBV7-9	NA	TRBJ2-7	NA	TGTGCCAGCAGCTTGAATCAAGCGGTCTCCTACGAGCAGTACTTC	CASSLNQAVSYEQYF